The rows below give T cell receptor beta chains drawn from one sample of a study of T cell repertoires in aging, cancer and after chemotherapy. One entry per CDR3 protein, called by TCRdb with MiXCR from the multiplex PCR reads. The sample includes some 15,000 distinct CDR3 sequences, about 20% seen only once; the top ten take around 5%. The specimen sequenced was blood. The receptor source for this set is a human donor in good health. CDR3s include the opening cysteine and the closing phenylalanine or tryptophan. Each record gives: J gene, V gene, clone size, D gene, CDR3 protein, CDR3 DNA. The D gene is left open where the match is weak. Part of the rows lack a size; the others show once, few, many or a class for expanded clones.

TRBJ1-5 | TRBV20-1 | - | - | CSARVGAGRNNQPQHF | TGCAGTGCTAGGGTTGGGGCCGGTCGGAACAATCAGCCCCAGCATTTT
TRBJ2-5 | TRBV7-2 | - | - | CASSLGGDSARRETQYF | TGTGCTAGCAGCTTAGGGGGGGATAGCGCCCGACGTGAGACCCAGTACTTC
TRBJ1-4 | TRBV20-1 | - | TRBD1 | CSAMTTGGGEKLFF | TGCAGTGCCATGACCACAGGGGGCGGGGAAAAACTGTTTTTT
TRBJ2-7 | TRBV6-2/TRBV6-3 | few | TRBD1 | CASSYPLDRVGYEQYF | TGTGCCAGCAGTTACCCGTTGGACAGGGTTGGGTACGAGCAGTACTTC
TRBJ1-2 | TRBV29-1 | medium-sized | TRBD1 | CSVLPDRGGYGYTF | TGCAGCGTTCTCCCGGACAGGGGAGGCTATGGCTACACCTTC
TRBJ2-2 | TRBV12-3/TRBV12-4 | medium-sized | - | CASSLVQSNTGELFF | TGTGCCAGCAGTTTAGTACAGTCGAACACCGGGGAGCTGTTTTTT
TRBJ1-1 | TRBV6-4 | - | TRBD1 | CASSDGTGGTEAFF | TGTGCCAGCAGTGACGGGACAGGGGGCACTGAAGCTTTCTTT
TRBJ1-1 | TRBV28 | - | - | CASSWAGQSTEAFF | TGTGCCAGCAGTTGGGCAGGTCAAAGCACTGAAGCTTTCTTT
TRBJ1-1 | TRBV7-2 | - | - | CASSLGESAATEAFF | TGTGCCAGCAGCTTAGGAGAATCGGCCGCCACTGAAGCTTTCTTT
TRBJ1-2 | TRBV5-4 | - | - | CASSLADDSVKSGYTF | TGTGCCAGCAGCCTCGCGGATGACAGTGTTAAATCTGGCTACACCTTC
TRBJ2-1 | TRBV27 | many | TRBD2 | CASSKTSGGSSYNEQFF | TGTGCCAGCAGTAAGACTAGCGGGGGGAGCTCCTACAATGAGCAGTTCTTC
TRBJ2-1 | TRBV10-3 | - | - | CAISESGGSRGNEQFF | TGTGCCATCAGTGAGTCGGGTGGCTCAAGGGGCAATGAGCAGTTCTTC
TRBJ2-1 | TRBV20-1 | - | - | CSASFQGRYNEQFF | TGCAGTGCTAGTTTTCAGGGAAGATACAATGAGCAGTTCTTC
TRBJ2-3 | TRBV15 | many | - | CATSTLGSTDTQYF | TGTGCCACCAGCACCCTCGGAAGCACAGATACGCAGTATTTT
TRBJ2-3 | TRBV20-1 | few | - | CSAPGYTDTQYF | TGCAGTGCTCCTGGTTACACAGATACGCAGTATTTT
TRBJ2-1 | TRBV20-1 | - | - | CSAIKTDEQFF | TGCAGTGCTATTAAGACAGATGAGCAGTTCTTC
TRBJ1-2 | TRBV29-1 | medium-sized | - | CSGGGGNYGYTF | TGCAGCGGAGGAGGAGGGAACTATGGCTACACCTTC
TRBJ1-1 | TRBV7-2 | many | - | CASSLGGGRVYSEAFF | TGTGCCAGCAGCCTAGGGGGGGGCAGGGTTTATTCTGAAGCTTTCTTT
TRBJ1-1 | TRBV5-6 | - | - | CASSLTRSGAFF | TGTGCCAGCAGCTTGACCCGGTCGGGAGCTTTCTTT
TRBJ1-4 | TRBV5-5 | many | TRBD1 | CASTLTGSNEKLFF | TGTGCCAGCACCTTGACAGGGTCTAATGAAAAACTGTTTTTT
TRBJ2-1 | TRBV6-5 | few | TRBD2 | CASSPEGSGGALSYNEQFF | TGTGCCAGCAGTCCCGAGGGAAGCGGGGGGGCCTTATCCTACAATGAGCAGTTCTTC
TRBJ2-7 | TRBV6-1 | medium-sized | - | CASSEGGGIYEQYF | TGTGCCAGCAGTGAGGGAGGGGGGATTTACGAGCAGTACTTC
TRBJ1-2 | TRBV4-3 | - | - | CASTKAGDGYTF | TGCGCCAGCACCAAGGCAGGGGATGGCTACACCTTC
TRBJ2-5 | TRBV20-1 | few | TRBD2 | CSLGGLAGPQYF | TGCAGCCTCGGGGGACTAGCGGGTCCCCAGTACTTC
TRBJ2-3 | TRBV7-2 | - | - | CASSQDRGLPEDTQYF | TGCGCCAGCAGCCAAGATAGAGGACTGCCAGAAGATACGCAGTATTTT
TRBJ1-6 | TRBV6-5 | medium-sized | - | CASSYSGAPLHF | TGTGCCAGCAGTTACTCGGGGGCTCCCCTCCACTTT
TRBJ2-3 | TRBV28 | few | TRBD1 | CASRTGTATDTQYF | TGTGCCAGCAGAACCGGGACAGCCACAGATACGCAGTATTTT
TRBJ2-3 | TRBV6-4 | - | TRBD2 | CASSEGTSGRTDTQYF | TGTGCCAGCAGTGAGGGGACTAGCGGCCGCACAGATACGCAGTATTTT
TRBJ1-1 | TRBV12-3/TRBV12-4 | - | - | CASSPRTGRATEAFF | TGTGCCAGCAGTCCCCGGACGGGGCGGGCCACTGAAGCTTTCTTT
TRBJ1-4 | TRBV6-2/TRBV6-3 | - | - | CASSLTGGKNEKLFF | TGTGCCAGCAGTCTCACGGGAGGAAAGAATGAAAAACTGTTTTTT
TRBJ1-6 | TRBV6-1 | medium-sized | TRBD1 | CAISFDRGQSNSPLHF | TGTGCCATCAGCTTCGACAGGGGGCAGAGTAATTCACCCCTCCACTTT
TRBJ2-2 | TRBV11-1 | medium-sized | - | CASSLELATGELFF | TGTGCCAGCAGCTTAGAACTAGCCACCGGGGAGCTGTTTTTT
TRBJ1-5 | TRBV7-2 | - | - | CASSLDPSNQPQHF | TGTGCCAGCAGCCTCGACCCTAGCAATCAGCCCCAGCATTTT
TRBJ1-1 | TRBV20-1 | once | - | CSAQGNTEAFF | TGCAGTGCCCAGGGGAACACTGAAGCTTTCTTT
TRBJ1-6 | TRBV20-1 | - | - | CSASSRRHNSPLHF | TGCAGTGCTAGCTCGAGACGGCATAATTCACCCCTCCACTTT
TRBJ2-1 | TRBV7-2 | medium-sized | TRBD1 | CASSLRRQGPNNEQFF | TGTGCCAGCAGCCTCCGACGACAGGGACCGAACAATGAGCAGTTCTTC
TRBJ1-1 | TRBV29-1 | few | - | CSVRGRMNTEAFF | TGCAGCGTTCGGGGTCGTATGAACACTGAAGCTTTCTTT
TRBJ1-2 | TRBV29-1 | - | TRBD1 | CSVPGQGSPIYGYTF | TGCAGCGTGCCGGGACAGGGTTCTCCAATCTATGGCTACACCTTC
TRBJ2-7 | TRBV6-5 | medium-sized | - | CASSLDPSSYEQYF | TGTGCCAGCAGCCTAGACCCTTCCTCCTACGAGCAGTACTTC
TRBJ2-1 | TRBV18 | few | - | CASSPLQSRVGHEQFF | TGTGCCAGCTCACCGCTACAGTCGAGGGTAGGGCATGAGCAGTTCTTC
TRBJ1-2 | TRBV25-1 | few | TRBD1 | CASRDRGQGYTF | TGTGCCAGCAGGGACAGGGGTCAGGGCTACACCTTC
TRBJ1-3 | TRBV4-3 | few | TRBD1 | CASSQLDRGAGNTIYF | TGCGCCAGCAGCCAACTAGACAGGGGGGCTGGAAACACCATATATTTT
TRBJ1-6 | TRBV6-2/TRBV6-3 | - | - | CASSYPGPNSPLHF | TGTGCCAGCAGTTACCCAGGGCCAAATTCACCCCTCCACTTT
TRBJ2-2 | TRBV9 | - | TRBD2 | CASSVAAGGYTGELFF | TGTGCCAGCAGCGTAGCAGCGGGGGGTTACACCGGGGAGCTGTTTTTT